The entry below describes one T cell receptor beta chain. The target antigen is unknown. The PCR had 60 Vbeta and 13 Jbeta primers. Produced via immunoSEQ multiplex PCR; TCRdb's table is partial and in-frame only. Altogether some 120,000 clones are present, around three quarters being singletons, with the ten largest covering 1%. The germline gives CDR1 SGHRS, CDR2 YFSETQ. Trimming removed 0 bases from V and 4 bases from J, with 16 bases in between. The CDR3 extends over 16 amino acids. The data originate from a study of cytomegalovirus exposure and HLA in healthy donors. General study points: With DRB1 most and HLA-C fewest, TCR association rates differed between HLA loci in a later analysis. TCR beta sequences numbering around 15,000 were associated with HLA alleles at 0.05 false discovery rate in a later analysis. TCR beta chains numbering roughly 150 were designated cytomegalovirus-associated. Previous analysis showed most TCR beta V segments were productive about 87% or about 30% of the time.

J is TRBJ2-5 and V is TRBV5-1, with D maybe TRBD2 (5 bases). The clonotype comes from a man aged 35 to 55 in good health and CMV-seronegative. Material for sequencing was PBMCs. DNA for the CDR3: TGCGCCAGCAGCTTGGCCCCGGGATCCGGTGGAGAGACCCAGTACTTC. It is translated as CASSLAPGSGGETQYF.